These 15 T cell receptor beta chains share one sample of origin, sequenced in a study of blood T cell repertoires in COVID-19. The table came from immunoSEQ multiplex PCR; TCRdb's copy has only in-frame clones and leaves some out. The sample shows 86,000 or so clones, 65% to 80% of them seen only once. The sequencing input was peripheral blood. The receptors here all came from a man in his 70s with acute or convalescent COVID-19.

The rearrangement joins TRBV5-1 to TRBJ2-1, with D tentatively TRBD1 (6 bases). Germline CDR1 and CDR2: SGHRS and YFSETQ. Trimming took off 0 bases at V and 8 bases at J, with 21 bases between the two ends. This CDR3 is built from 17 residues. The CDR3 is CASSLGYHREIWDEQFF. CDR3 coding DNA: TGCGCCAGCAGCTTGGGGTACCACAGGGAGATTTGGGATGAGCAGTTCTTC. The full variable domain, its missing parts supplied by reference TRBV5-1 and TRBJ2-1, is KAGVTQTPRYLIKTRGQQVTLSCSPISGHRSVSWYQQTPGQGLQFLFEYFSETQRNKGNFPGRFSGRQFSNSRSEMNVSTLELGDSALYLCASSLGYHREIWDEQFFGPGTRLTVL.

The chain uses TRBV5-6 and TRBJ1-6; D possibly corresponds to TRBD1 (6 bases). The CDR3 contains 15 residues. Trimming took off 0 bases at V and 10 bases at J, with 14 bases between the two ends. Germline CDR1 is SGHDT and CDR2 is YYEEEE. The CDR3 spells CASSLADSLVSPLHF. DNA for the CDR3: TGTGCCAGCAGCTTGGCGGACAGTTTAGTCTCACCCCTCCACTTT.

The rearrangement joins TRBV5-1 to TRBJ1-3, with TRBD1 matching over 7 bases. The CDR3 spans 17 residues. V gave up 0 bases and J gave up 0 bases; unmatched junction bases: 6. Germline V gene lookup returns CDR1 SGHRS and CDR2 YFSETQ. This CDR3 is CASSLGQGDISGNTIYF. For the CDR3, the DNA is TGCGCCAGCAGCTTGGGGCAGGGGGACATCTCTGGAAACACCATATATTTT.

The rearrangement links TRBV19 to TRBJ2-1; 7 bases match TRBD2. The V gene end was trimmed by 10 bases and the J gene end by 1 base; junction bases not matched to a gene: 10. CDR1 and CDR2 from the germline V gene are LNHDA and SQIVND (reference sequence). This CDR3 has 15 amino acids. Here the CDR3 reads CATSPGTTSYNEQFF. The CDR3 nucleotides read TGTGCCACTTCACCCGGGACTACGTCCTACAATGAGCAGTTCTTC.

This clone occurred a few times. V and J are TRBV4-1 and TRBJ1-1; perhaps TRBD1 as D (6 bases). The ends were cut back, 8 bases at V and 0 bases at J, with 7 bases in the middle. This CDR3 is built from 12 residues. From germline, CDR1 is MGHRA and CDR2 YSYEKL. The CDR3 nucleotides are TGCGCCAGCGGACAGCTGAACACTGAAGCTTTCTTT. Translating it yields CASGQLNTEAFF.

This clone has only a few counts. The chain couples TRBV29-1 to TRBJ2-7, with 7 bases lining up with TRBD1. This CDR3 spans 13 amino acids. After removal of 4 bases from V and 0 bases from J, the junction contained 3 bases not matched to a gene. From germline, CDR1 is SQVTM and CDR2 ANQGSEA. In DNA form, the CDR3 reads TGCAGCGTTGGGGCAGGGGGCTCCTACGAGCAGTACTTC. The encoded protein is CSVGAGGSYEQYF.

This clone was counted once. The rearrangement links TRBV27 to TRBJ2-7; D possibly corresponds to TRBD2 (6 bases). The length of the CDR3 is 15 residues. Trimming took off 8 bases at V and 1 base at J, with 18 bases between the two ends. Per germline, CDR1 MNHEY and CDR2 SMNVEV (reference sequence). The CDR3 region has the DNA TGTGCCAGCGGCAGGAGGGGTACTCTTTCCTACGAGCAGTACTTC. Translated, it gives CASGRRGTLSYEQYF.

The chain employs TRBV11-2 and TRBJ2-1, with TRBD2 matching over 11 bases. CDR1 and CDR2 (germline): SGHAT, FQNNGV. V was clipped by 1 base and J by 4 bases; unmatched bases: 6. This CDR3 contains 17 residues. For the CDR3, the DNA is TGTGCCAGCAGCTTAGGCCGGCGACTAGCGGGGTACAATGAGCAGTTCTTC. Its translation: CASSLGRRLAGYNEQFF.

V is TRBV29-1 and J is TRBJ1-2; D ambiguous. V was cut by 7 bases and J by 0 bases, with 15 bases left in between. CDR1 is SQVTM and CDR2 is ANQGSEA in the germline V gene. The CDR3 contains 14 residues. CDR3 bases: TGCAGCGCCGAACGGGAGCTGCCTAACTATGGCTACACCTTC. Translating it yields CSAERELPNYGYTF.

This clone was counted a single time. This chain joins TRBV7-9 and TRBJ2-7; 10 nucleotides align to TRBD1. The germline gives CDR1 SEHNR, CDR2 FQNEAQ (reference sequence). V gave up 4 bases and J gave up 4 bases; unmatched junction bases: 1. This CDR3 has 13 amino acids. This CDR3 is CASSWGQGYEQYF. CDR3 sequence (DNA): TGTGCCAGCAGCTGGGGACAGGGGTACGAGCAGTACTTC.

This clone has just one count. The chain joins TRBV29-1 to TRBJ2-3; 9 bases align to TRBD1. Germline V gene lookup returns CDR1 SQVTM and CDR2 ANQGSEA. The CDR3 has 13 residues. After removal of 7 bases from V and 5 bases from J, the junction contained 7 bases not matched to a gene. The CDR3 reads CSATTGGGDTQYF. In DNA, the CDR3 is TGCAGCGCCACGACAGGGGGGGGAGATACGCAGTATTTT.

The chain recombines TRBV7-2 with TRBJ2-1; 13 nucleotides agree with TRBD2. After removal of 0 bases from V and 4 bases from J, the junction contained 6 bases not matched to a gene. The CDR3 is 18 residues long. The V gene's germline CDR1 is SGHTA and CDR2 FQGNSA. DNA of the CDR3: TGTGCCAGCAGCTTAGCGCCGGGACTAGCGGGGCGATACAATGAGCAGTTCTTC. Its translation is CASSLAPGLAGRYNEQFF. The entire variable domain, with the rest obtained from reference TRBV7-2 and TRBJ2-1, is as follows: GAGVSQSPSNKVTEKGKDVELRCDPISGHTALYWYRQSLGQGLEFLIYFQGNSAPDKSGLPSDRFSAERTGGSVSTLTIQRTQQEDSAVYLCASSLAPGLAGRYNEQFFGPGTRLTVL.

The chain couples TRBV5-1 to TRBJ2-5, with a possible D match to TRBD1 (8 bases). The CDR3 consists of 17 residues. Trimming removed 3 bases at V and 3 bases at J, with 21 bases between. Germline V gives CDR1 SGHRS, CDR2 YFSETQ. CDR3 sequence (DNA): TGCGCCAGCAGCTCCCCCGCCCGACAGGGGAGGGAAGAGACCCAGTACTTC. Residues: CASSSPARQGREETQYF.

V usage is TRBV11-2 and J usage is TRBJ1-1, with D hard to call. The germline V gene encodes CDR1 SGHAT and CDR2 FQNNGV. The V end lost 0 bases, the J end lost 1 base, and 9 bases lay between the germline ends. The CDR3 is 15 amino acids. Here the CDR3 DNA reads TGTGCCAGCAGCTTAGAGGGCAGGCCGAACACTGAAGCTTTCTTT. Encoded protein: CASSLEGRPNTEAFF. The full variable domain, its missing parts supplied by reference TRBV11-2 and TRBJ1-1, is EAGVAQSPRYKIIEKRQSVAFWCNPISGHATLYWYQQILGQGPKLLIQFQNNGVVDDSQLPKDRFSAERLKGVDSTLKIQPAKLEDSAVYLCASSLEGRPNTEAFFGQGTRLTVV.

Written as DNA, the CDR3 is TGTGCCAGCAGTGCAGAACAGAACACTGAAGCTTTCTTT. It is translated as CASSAEQNTEAFF. V and J are TRBV2 and TRBJ1-1; no reliable D call. Germline CDR1 and CDR2: SNHLY and FYNNEI. The CDR3 extends over 13 amino acids. Deletions cut 4 bases from V and 1 base from J, with 7 bases between.